This T cell receptor beta chain was profiled in a study of blood T cell repertoires in COVID-19. Sequencing used immunoSEQ multiplex PCR; TCRdb keeps in-frame clones, though not all of them. In the table there are about 170,000 clones, around 82% of which are singletons. The ends lost 0 bases at V and 5 bases at J; junction bases unmatched: 3. CDR3 size: 14 residues. Germline CDR1 is KGHSH and CDR2 is LQKENI. The sequence derives from a woman aged 40 to 50 with COVID-19, enrolled during active disease. Material for sequencing was peripheral blood. The chain has TRBV18 and TRBJ2-5; 7 bases line up with TRBD1. Here the CDR3 reads CASSPPTGIETQYF. CDR3 nucleotide sequence: TGTGCCAGCTCACCACCGACAGGGATTGAGACCCAGTACTTC.